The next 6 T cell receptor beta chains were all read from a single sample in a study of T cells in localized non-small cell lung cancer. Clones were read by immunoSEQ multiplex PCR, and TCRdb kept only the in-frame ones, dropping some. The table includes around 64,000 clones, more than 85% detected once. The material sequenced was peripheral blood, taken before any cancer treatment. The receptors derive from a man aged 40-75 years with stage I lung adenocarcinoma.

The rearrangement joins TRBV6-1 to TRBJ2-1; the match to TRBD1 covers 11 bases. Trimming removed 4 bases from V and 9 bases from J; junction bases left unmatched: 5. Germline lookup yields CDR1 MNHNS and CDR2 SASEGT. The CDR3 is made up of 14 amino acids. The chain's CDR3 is CASSGDRGDREQFF. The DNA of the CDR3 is TGTGCCAGCAGTGGGGACAGGGGGGATCGTGAGCAGTTCTTC.

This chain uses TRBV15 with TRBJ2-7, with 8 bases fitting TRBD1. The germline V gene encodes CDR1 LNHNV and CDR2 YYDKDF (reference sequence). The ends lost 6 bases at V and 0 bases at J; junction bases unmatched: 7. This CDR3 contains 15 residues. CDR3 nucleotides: TGTGCCACCAGTCCTGGACAGGGCTTCTCCTACGAGCAGTACTTC. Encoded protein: CATSPGQGFSYEQYF.

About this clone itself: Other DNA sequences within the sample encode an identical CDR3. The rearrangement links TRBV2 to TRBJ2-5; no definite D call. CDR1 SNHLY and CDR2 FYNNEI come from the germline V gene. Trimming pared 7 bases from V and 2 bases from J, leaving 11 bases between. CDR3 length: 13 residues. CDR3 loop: CASNRDKQETQYF. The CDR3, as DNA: TGTGCCAGCAACCGAGACAAACAAGAGACCCAGTACTTC.

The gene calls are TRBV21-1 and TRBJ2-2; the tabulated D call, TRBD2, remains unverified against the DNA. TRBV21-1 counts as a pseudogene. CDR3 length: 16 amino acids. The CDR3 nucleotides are TGTGCCAGCAGCAAAGGGACTAAACGGGACGCCGGGGAGCTGTTTTTT. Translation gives CASSKGTKRDAGELFF.

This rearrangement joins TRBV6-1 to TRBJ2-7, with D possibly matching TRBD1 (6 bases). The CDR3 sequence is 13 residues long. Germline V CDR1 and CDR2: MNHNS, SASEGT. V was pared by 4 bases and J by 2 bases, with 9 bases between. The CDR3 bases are TGTGCCAGCAGTGTTGACAGGCCCTACGAGCAGTACTTC. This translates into CASSVDRPYEQYF.

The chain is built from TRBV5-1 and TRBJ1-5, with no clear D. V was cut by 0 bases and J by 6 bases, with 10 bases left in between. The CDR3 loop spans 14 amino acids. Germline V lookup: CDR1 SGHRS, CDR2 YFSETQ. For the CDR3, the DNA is TGCGCCAGCAGCTTGGTCGGGAACGGTCAGCCCCAGCATTTT. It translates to CASSLVGNGQPQHF.